Shown below are 15 T cell receptor beta chains from a single sample sequenced in a study of T cells in Graves' hyperthyroidism and ophthalmopathy. The CDR3 regions of TCR beta were amplified from RNA transcripts. The HTBI set primed first-round TCR CDR3 RT-PCR. Each CDR3 protein is one row after TCRdb ran MiXCR on the multiplex PCR reads. The data hold a few hundred thousand distinct CDR3 sequences, with roughly 12% observed a single time. The source material was blood. The origin of the receptors is a man in his thirties or forties with Graves' hyperthyroidism that later progressed to Graves' ophthalmopathy.

This clonotype was found a few times. The chain is built from TRBV18 and TRBJ2-7, with TRBD1 matching 8 bases. Germline-derived CDR1 and CDR2 are KGHSH and LQKENI. V lost 3 bases, J lost 10 bases, and 14 bases stayed unmatched. The length of the CDR3 is 15 residues. CDR3 loop: CASSPGTGRATEQYF. The CDR3 region has the DNA TGTGCCAGCTCACCCGGGACAGGACGCGCTACGGAACAGTACTTC.

This clonotype was seen a single time. The chain is built from TRBV2 and TRBJ2-3; 12 bases fit TRBD2. V lost 2 bases to trimming and J lost 0 bases; unmatched junction nucleotides: 3. The V gene's germline CDR1 is SNHLY and CDR2 FYNNEI. The CDR3 consists of 17 residues. The DNA for the CDR3 is TGTGCCAGCAGTGAAAGACTAGCGGGGGATAGCACAGATACGCAGTATTTT. Translating it yields CASSERLAGDSTDTQYF.

A note on this clonotype: Possible read error: a much larger clone is one base away. The rearrangement joins TRBV6-1 to TRBJ2-7, with D maybe TRBD1 (7 bases). Germline assignment: CDR1 MNHNS and CDR2 SASEGT. There are 14 residues in the CDR3. Deletions cut 8 bases from V and 4 bases from J, with 18 bases between. As DNA, the CDR3 is TGTGCCAGCGCCTCAGGGGGGACAGATTACGAGCAGTACTTC. As protein: CASASGGTDYEQYF.

This clonotype was observed a handful of times. This chain connects TRBV9 to TRBJ2-1, with TRBD1 matching 9 bases. This CDR3 is 15 amino acids long. Trimming removed 0 bases from V and 8 bases from J; junction bases left unmatched: 6. Germline V gives CDR1 SGDLS, CDR2 YYNGEE. Here the CDR3 reads CASSVGQQGADEQFF. As DNA, the CDR3 is TGTGCCAGCAGCGTAGGACAACAGGGGGCGGATGAGCAGTTCTTC.

This sequence joins TRBV20-1 and TRBJ2-4; D possibly corresponds to TRBD1 (7 bases). Germline CDR1 is DFQATT and CDR2 is SNEGSKA (reference sequence). Trimming removed 0 bases from V and 9 bases from J, with 12 bases in between. The CDR3 has 13 amino acids. CDR3 sequence: CSARDRQGGIQYF. DNA of the CDR3: TGCAGTGCTAGAGATCGACAGGGAGGCATTCAGTACTTC.

The chain carries TRBV7-9 and TRBJ1-3, with D hard to call. CDR3 length: 16 residues. V shed 4 bases and J shed 0 bases, with 13 bases lying between them. Germline CDR1 is SEHNR and CDR2 is FQNEAQ (reference sequence). This CDR3 reads CASSYKDTISGNTIYF. The CDR3 bases are TGTGCCAGCAGCTATAAAGACACCATCTCTGGAAACACCATATATTTT.

This clonotype occurred many times. V usage is TRBV6-1 and J usage is TRBJ1-5, with TRBD1 as a possible D gene (5 bases). The CDR3 is 13 residues long. V was clipped by 0 bases and J by 6 bases, with 6 bases between them. CDR1 MNHNS and CDR2 SASEGT come from the germline V gene. CDR3 nucleotide sequence: TGTGCCAGCAGTGAAGCGGGGGGTCAGCCCCAGCATTTT. Translated: CASSEAGGQPQHF.

This clonotype was observed a handful of times. V and J are TRBV10-3 and TRBJ2-6; D possibly uses TRBD1 or TRBD2 (5 bases each). V shed 0 bases and J shed 2 bases, with 11 bases lying between them. This CDR3 spans 17 amino acids. Per germline, CDR1 ENHRY and CDR2 SYGVKD. The CDR3 nucleotides read TGTGCCATCAGTGAGTCGAATGGGGGTCCTGGGGCCAACGTCCTGACTTTC. It yields the protein CAISESNGGPGANVLTF.

A note on this clonotype: No conserved phenylalanine or tryptophan is present at the end of the CDR3, so a read error is the likely explanation. This chain uses TRBV9 with TRBJ1-6, with 7 nucleotides matching TRBD1. CDR1 and CDR2 (germline): SGDLS, YYNGEE. This CDR3 is 15 amino acids long. Trimming removed 3 bases from V and 7 bases from J; junction bases left unmatched: 7. The CDR3 DNA follows: TGTGCCAGCAGCGCAACAGGGGCGGGAAATTCACCCCTCCACTGT. The encoded protein is CASSATGAGNSPLHC.

This clonotype has more than one count but fewer than ten. The chain employs TRBV27 and TRBJ1-6; TRBD1 is a possible D gene (5 bases). CDR1 is MNHEY, CDR2 SMNVEV, per germline (reference sequence). The CDR3 totals 15 residues. V lost 3 bases, J lost 7 bases, and 13 bases lay in between. This CDR3 is CASSFTGTGNSPLHF. CDR3 DNA sequence: TGTGCCAGCAGTTTCACCGGGACGGGGAATTCACCCCTCCACTTT.

This clonotype has ten or more counts. The chain recombines TRBV6-1 with TRBJ1-5, with D possibly TRBD1 on 5 matching bases. Germline V gives CDR1 MNHNS, CDR2 SASEGT. CDR3 length equals 18 residues. Deletions cut 0 bases from V and 4 bases from J, with 19 bases between. In DNA form, the CDR3 reads TGTGCCAGCAGTGAAGCGCTAGACAGTTTAGGGTCTAATCAGCCCCAGCATTTT. This sequence encodes CASSEALDSLGSNQPQHF.

The chain uses TRBV20-1 and TRBJ2-3; a weak D match, TRBD2 (5 bases). The V and J ends lost 2 bases and 4 bases respectively, with 7 bases between them. Germline CDR1 is DFQATT and CDR2 is SNEGSKA (reference sequence). The CDR3 loop spans 12 amino acids. CDR3 amino acids: CSARLAPDTQYF. DNA for the CDR3: TGCAGTGCTAGACTAGCCCCAGATACGCAGTATTTT.

This clonotype was seen many times. This chain links TRBV5-1 with TRBJ2-2; no reliable D call. This CDR3 region has 15 residues. Trimming left V 0 bases short and J 1 base short, with 7 bases between. Germline V lookup: CDR1 SGHRS, CDR2 YFSETQ. DNA for the CDR3: TGCGCCAGCAGCTTGGCTCTGGGGAACACCGGGGAGCTGTTTTTT. Protein: CASSLALGNTGELFF.

The chain recombines TRBV6-2 or TRBV6-3 with TRBJ2-1, with unresolved D. Trimming cost V 2 bases and J 8 bases, with 13 bases left between them. This CDR3 has 14 residues. Germline CDR1 is MNHEY and CDR2 is SVGEGT. The CDR3 region has the DNA TGTGCCAGCAGTTACCAGTCTGGGTTGGATGAGCAGTTCTTC. Protein product: CASSYQSGLDEQFF.

This clonotype was counted many times. This CDR3 reads CASSPRVDTQYF. The DNA for the CDR3 is TGTGCCAGCAGTCCCCGGGTTGATACGCAGTATTTT. This rearrangement joins TRBV28 to TRBJ2-3, with D unclear. Germline CDR1 reads MDHEN; CDR2 reads SYDVKM. Trimming stripped 5 bases from V and 6 bases from J, with 9 bases between. This CDR3 is built from 12 residues.